The sequence of this TCR beta chain was determined in a study of cytomegalovirus exposure and HLA in healthy donors. Study-level points and caveats: Despite most TCR sequences being rare, some public TCRs occurred in many donors. It was found in a later analysis that first-cohort TCR clusters tended to co-occur in the approximately 130 validation repertoires. Investigators reported approximately 170 TCR beta chains as tied to cytomegalovirus. The classifier, whose performance was assessed in both the original and validation cohorts, reportedly diagnosed cytomegalovirus status with high specificity and sensitivity.

The ends lost 1 base at V and 7 bases at J; junction bases unmatched: 2. Per germline, CDR1 SGHNT and CDR2 YYREEE (reference sequence). This CDR3 contains 13 residues. The protocol was immunoSEQ multiplex PCR, while the TCRdb copy is restricted to in-frame clones and leaves out a portion. The sample shows around 49,000 clones, roughly nine tenths of them seen only once. Of note for this clone: Its specificity is not known.

The sample comprised PBMCs. The clonotype originates from a man younger than 30 in good health and CMV-seronegative. J is TRBJ1-3 and V is TRBV5-4; 7 bases are a match to TRBD1. In nucleotides, the CDR3 is TGTGCCAGCAGCTTGCAGGGGGGTAACACCATATATTTT. It is translated as CASSLQGGNTIYF.